The 20 T cell receptor beta chains in this list originate from one sample, sequenced in a study of shared clonotypes between healthy human individuals. Using immunoSEQ multiplex PCR, the repertoire was profiled, and TCRdb retains in-frame clones only, with some absent. This sample has hundreds of thousands of clones, with roughly 70% found just once. Sequenced sample: memory CD4+ T cells sorted from blood. Described subset: CD45RA-negative fraction. The receptors come from a woman in her 30s in good health.

The chain recombines TRBV5-1 with TRBJ2-3; D tentatively fits TRBD1 or TRBD2 (5 bases each). The CDR3 sequence is 15 residues long. Trimming took off 0 bases at V and 2 bases at J, with 10 bases between the two ends. Germline V gives CDR1 SGHRS, CDR2 YFSETQ. The CDR3 coding sequence is TGCGCCAGCAGCTTGGCCGTCGGGACCACAGATACGCAGTATTTT. Its translation: CASSLAVGTTDTQYF.

At least ten counts were recorded for this clone. The chain's CDR3 is CSVKQGRQPQHF. CDR3 nucleotide sequence: TGCAGCGTAAAACAGGGGAGACAGCCCCAGCATTTT. This chain connects TRBV29-1 to TRBJ1-5; 7 positions match TRBD1. CDR1 and CDR2 (germline): SQVTM, ANQGSEA. This CDR3 region has 12 residues. V was pared by 6 bases and J by 7 bases, with 6 bases of the junction left unmatched.

This clone occurred a few times. The rearrangement links TRBV9 to TRBJ2-1; 7 nucleotides agree with TRBD1. J lost 6 bases, V lost 4 bases, and 13 bases had no gene match. CDR1 and CDR2 from the germline V gene are SGDLS and YYNGEE. This CDR3 has 16 amino acids. Written as DNA, the CDR3 is TGTGCCAGCAGCCCATCACTCGGGGCAGGGGGCAATGAGCAGTTCTTC. Protein sequence: CASSPSLGAGGNEQFF.

This chain's CDR3 is CASSFNAGRETQYF. CDR3 coding DNA: TGTGCCAGCAGCTTCAATGCTGGTCGGGAGACCCAGTACTTC. This sequence joins TRBV7-9 and TRBJ2-5; D is ambiguous. From germline, CDR1 is SEHNR and CDR2 FQNEAQ (reference sequence). This CDR3 has 14 amino acids. The V gene lost 3 bases and the J gene lost 5 bases, with 13 bases spanning the gap.

This clone was detected only a few times. The chain combines TRBV6-1 with TRBJ2-5, with D perhaps matching TRBD2 (5 bases). Trimming pared 0 bases from V and 5 bases from J, leaving 13 bases between. This CDR3 has 15 amino acids. Per germline, CDR1 MNHNS and CDR2 SASEGT. Here the CDR3 reads CASSEALLAGETQYF. Here the CDR3 DNA reads TGTGCCAGCAGTGAAGCACTTCTAGCCGGGGAGACCCAGTACTTC.

The V and J genes are TRBV7-9 and TRBJ1-2, with 8 bases fitting TRBD1. V shed 1 base and J 6 bases; nucleotides not matched to a gene: 7. The CDR3 runs to 15 residues. Germline-derived CDR1 and CDR2 are SEHNR and FQNEAQ (reference sequence). The CDR3 DNA reads TGTGCCAGCAGCTTAGTGGGCAGGGGGCTAAATGGCTACACCTTC. It codes for CASSLVGRGLNGYTF.

This clone was seen at least ten times. The chain combines TRBV7-2 with TRBJ2-2, with D possibly being TRBD2 (5 bases). The ends were cut back, 5 bases at V and 2 bases at J, with 12 bases in the middle. Germline V CDR1 and CDR2: SGHTA, FQGNSA. The CDR3 runs 15 residues. CDR3 amino acids: CASSPLGLNTGELFF. CDR3 nucleotides: TGTGCCAGCAGCCCACTAGGCTTAAACACCGGGGAGCTGTTTTTT.

This clone has more than one count but fewer than ten. The chain recombines TRBV9 with TRBJ2-7; D ambiguous. Germline-derived CDR1 and CDR2 are SGDLS and YYNGEE. Trimming removed 2 bases at V and 0 bases at J, with 9 bases between. CDR3 length: 14 residues. CDR3 sequence: CASSVHGSSYEQYF. CDR3 in DNA: TGTGCCAGCAGCGTGCATGGAAGCTCCTACGAGCAGTACTTC.

The chain is built from TRBV6-5 and TRBJ2-3; D is possibly TRBD1 or TRBD2 (5 bases each). The V and J ends lost 7 bases and 2 bases respectively, with 16 bases between them. Germline loops: CDR1 MNHEY, CDR2 SVGAGI. The CDR3 extends over 15 amino acids. CDR3 amino acids: CASIRDPGATDTQYF. In DNA form, the CDR3 reads TGTGCCAGCATCAGGGATCCCGGGGCCACAGATACGCAGTATTTT.

A few counts support this clone. The gene calls are TRBV18 and TRBJ1-1; D uncertain. Germline V gene lookup returns CDR1 KGHSH and CDR2 LQKENI. The ends were cut back, 1 base at V and 5 bases at J, with 8 bases in the middle. The CDR3 length is 13 residues. The CDR3 coding sequence is TGTGCCAGCTCACCACGGGTCTGGACTGAAGCTTTCTTT. Amino acid sequence: CASSPRVWTEAFF.

The rearrangement joins TRBV4-2 to TRBJ2-3; TRBD2 matches at 11 bases. The J segment lost 1 base and the V segment lost 6 bases, leaving 3 bases of the junction unmatched. The CDR3 length is 15 residues. Germline V gives CDR1 LGHNA, CDR2 YNFKEQ. The CDR3 loop is CASRRLAGRTDTQYF. CDR3 DNA sequence: TGTGCCAGCAGACGACTAGCGGGACGCACAGATACGCAGTATTTT.

This clone was seen at least ten times. The CDR3 DNA sequence: TGTGCCAGCAGCTTAATCCCGGGAGGGCCTAAGGAGACCCAGTACTTC. Translation gives CASSLIPGGPKETQYF. The J gene is TRBJ2-5, the V gene TRBV11-2, with TRBD2 identical over 8 bases. V was clipped by 2 bases and J by 5 bases; unmatched bases: 10. The germline gives CDR1 SGHAT, CDR2 FQNNGV. This CDR3 comprises 16 residues. Full variable domain (missing parts from reference TRBV11-2 and TRBJ2-5): EAGVAQSPRYKIIEKRQSVAFWCNPISGHATLYWYQQILGQGPKLLIQFQNNGVVDDSQLPKDRFSAERLKGVDSTLKIQPAKLEDSAVYLCASSLIPGGPKETQYFGPGTRLLVL.

Concerning this clone itself: The same CDR3 arises from other DNA sequences in this sample as well. This chain joins TRBV5-1 and TRBJ2-7; no firm D call. The CDR3 contains 11 residues. The ends were cut back, 0 bases at V and 3 bases at J, with 1 base in the middle. Germline V lookup: CDR1 SGHRS, CDR2 YFSETQ. The CDR3 bases are TGCGCCAGCAGCTTGGACTACGAGCAGTACTTC. Translation gives CASSLDYEQYF. The complete variable domain, with remaining parts taken from reference TRBV5-1 and TRBJ2-7, reads KAGVTQTPRYLIKTRGQQVTLSCSPISGHRSVSWYQQTPGQGLQFLFEYFSETQRNKGNFPGRFSGRQFSNSRSEMNVSTLELGDSALYLCASSLDYEQYFGPGTRLTVT.

The chain has TRBV19 and TRBJ2-2; 8 nucleotides line up with TRBD1. The germline V gene encodes CDR1 LNHDA and CDR2 SQIVND (reference sequence). The V segment lost 5 bases and the J segment 6 bases; nucleotides outside the gene matches: 2. The CDR3 is 13 amino acids. DNA of the CDR3: TGTGCCAGTAGTTTACAGGGGGCCGGGGAGCTGTTTTTT. Amino acids: CASSLQGAGELFF.

The chain combines TRBV7-9 with TRBJ2-1; TRBD2 aligns across 7 bases. There are 12 residues in the CDR3. CDR1 SEHNR and CDR2 FQNEAQ come from the germline V gene (reference sequence). V was pared by 3 bases and J by 9 bases, with 2 bases of the junction left unmatched. CDR3 nucleotides: TGTGCCAGCAGCTTCAGGGAGGGTGAGCAGTTCTTC. Translation gives CASSFREGEQFF.

This clone was counted between two and nine times. This sequence joins TRBV28 and TRBJ1-5; D is ambiguous. The ends were cut back, 4 bases at V and 1 base at J, with 17 bases in the middle. This CDR3 is 17 amino acids long. Germline assignment: CDR1 MDHEN and CDR2 SYDVKM. The CDR3 bases are TGTGCCAGCAGTTCCCCCTCGGCGGGAAGGAGCAATCAGCCCCAGCATTTT. Its protein is CASSSPSAGRSNQPQHF.

V and J are TRBV29-1 and TRBJ2-3; 7 bases fit TRBD2. The V and J ends lost 6 bases and 5 bases, in that order; junction bases with no gene match: 11. This CDR3 comprises 14 residues. Germline CDR1 reads SQVTM; CDR2 reads ANQGSEA. CDR3 loop: CSVNRGRAVDTQYF. The CDR3, as DNA: TGCAGCGTCAACCGGGGGAGGGCTGTAGATACGCAGTATTTT.

The CDR3 is CASGGADESQETQYF. CDR3 DNA: TGTGCCAGCGGGGGGGCAGACGAATCCCAAGAGACCCAGTACTTC. V is TRBV21-1 and J is TRBJ2-5; the table gives TRBD2 as D, unverified against the DNA. TRBV21-1 is noted as a pseudogene. CDR3 length equals 15 residues.

The chain carries TRBV6-4 and TRBJ2-5, with 13 bases identical to TRBD2. J gave up 3 bases and V 5 bases, and 12 bases lay outside the gene matches. Per germline, CDR1 MRHNA and CDR2 SNTAGT. This CDR3 has 18 residues. CDR3 loop: CASSRDSGLAGRKETQYF. The CDR3 DNA sequence: TGTGCCAGCAGTCGCGATTCGGGACTAGCGGGACGCAAAGAGACCCAGTACTTC.

The chain combines TRBV4-1 with TRBJ2-1; no clear D. In germline, CDR1 is MGHRA, CDR2 YSYEKL. V was cut by 2 bases and J by 5 bases, with 13 bases left in between. The CDR3 sequence is 15 residues long. CDR3 in amino acids: CASSQYLRRNNEQFF. CDR3 DNA sequence: TGCGCCAGCAGCCAATACCTTCGTAGGAACAATGAGCAGTTCTTC.